This TCR beta chain came from a study of beta chain features in type 1 diabetes. Study context: Similarity in age, gender and cell yields was seen between patients and healthy donors. Findings and limits, study-wide: Shortening that was moderate but significant affected the TCRB CDR3s of Type 1 diabetes patients in all four CD4+ subsets.

Between the trimmed V and J ends, which lost 3 bases and 7 bases, there was a span of 10 bases. The CDR3 extends over 13 amino acids. Germline assignment: CDR1 SGHTA and CDR2 FQGNSA. This clone was detected a few times. Its matching antigen is unknown. The investigators reverse transcribed all of the isolated RNA, so they sequenced expressed TCRB transcripts. Assay: immunoSEQ multiplex PCR; the TCRdb copy retains only in-frame clones and omits some. This sample carries more than 250,000 clones, 15% of them seen once, and the ten largest clones take approximately 0.015%. Material for sequencing was naive CD4+ T cells from blood. The sequence was collected from a man aged 18 to 29 with type 1 diabetes. This sequence joins TRBV7-2 and TRBJ2-1, with TRBD2 as a possible D gene (5 bases). The CDR3 nucleotides read TGTGCCAGCAGCTTTTATACTAGTAATGAGCAGTTCTTC. Its protein is CASSFYTSNEQFF.